The rows below give T cell receptor beta chains drawn from one sample of a study of liver allograft versus peripheral blood T cells. MiXCR, applied by TCRdb to the reads, yields one record per CDR3 protein. The table records about 3,000 distinct CDR3 sequences, 14% to 15% of them present only once. These receptors were taken from a human patient who had a liver transplant. Some T cells may be supplied by the graft donor. CDR3s include the opening cysteine and the closing phenylalanine or tryptophan. The order of the fields is J gene, D gene, V gene, clone size, CDR3 protein, CDR3 DNA. D genes are given only for firm matches. Expanded clones get a size class; other rows say once, few or many, or leave the size out.

j_call: TRBJ2-3; d_call: TRBD2; v_call: TRBV19; clone_size: medium-sized; cdr3_aa: CASSRGLAGPGDTQYF; cdr3_nt: TGTGCCAGTAGTCGGGGACTAGCGGGACCCGGAGATACGCAGTATTTT
j_call: TRBJ2-7; d_call: -; v_call: TRBV28; clone_size: few; cdr3_aa: CASSLPHLSYEQYF; cdr3_nt: TGTGCCAGCAGTTTACCCCATCTTTCCTACGAGCAGTACTTC
j_call: TRBJ2-5; d_call: TRBD2; v_call: TRBV10-3; clone_size: few; cdr3_aa: CAISSGTSGRARETQYF; cdr3_nt: TGTGCCATCAGCTCCGGGACTAGCGGGAGGGCCCGCGAGACCCAGTACTTC
j_call: TRBJ2-5; d_call: TRBD1; v_call: TRBV12-3/TRBV12-4; clone_size: -; cdr3_aa: CASSHGTGTIIETQYF; cdr3_nt: TGTGCCAGCAGCCACGGGACAGGGACAATCATCGAGACCCAGTACTTC
j_call: TRBJ2-1; d_call: -; v_call: TRBV11-3; clone_size: few; cdr3_aa: CASSFTGSAGEQFF; cdr3_nt: TGTGCCAGCAGCTTTACAGGGTCAGCCGGTGAGCAGTTCTTC
j_call: TRBJ2-2; d_call: -; v_call: TRBV6-1; clone_size: medium-sized; cdr3_aa: CASRTDPYTGELFF; cdr3_nt: TGTGCCAGCAGGACCGATCCGTACACCGGGGAGCTGTTTTTT
j_call: TRBJ2-3; d_call: TRBD2; v_call: TRBV29-1; clone_size: medium-sized; cdr3_aa: CSVFVAGGPRVDTQYF; cdr3_nt: TGCAGCGTTTTCGTAGCGGGGGGGCCGCGGGTAGATACGCAGTATTTT
j_call: TRBJ1-2; d_call: -; v_call: TRBV28; clone_size: medium-sized; cdr3_aa: CASSLGVNSNYGYTF; cdr3_nt: TGTGCCAGCAGTTTGGGCGTTAATTCTAACTATGGCTACACCTTC
j_call: TRBJ1-1; d_call: -; v_call: TRBV19; clone_size: medium-sized; cdr3_aa: CASKASEAFF; cdr3_nt: TGTGCCAGTAAGGCAAGTGAAGCTTTCTTT
j_call: TRBJ2-2; d_call: -; v_call: TRBV28; clone_size: medium-sized; cdr3_aa: CASSSTGPGELFF; cdr3_nt: TGTGCCAGCAGTTCCACAGGGCCCGGGGAGCTGTTTTTT
j_call: TRBJ2-4; d_call: -; v_call: TRBV29-1; clone_size: medium-sized; cdr3_aa: CSVEDKLPAKNIQYF; cdr3_nt: TGCAGCGTTGAAGACAAACTACCGGCCAAAAACATTCAGTACTTC
j_call: TRBJ1-1; d_call: -; v_call: TRBV19; clone_size: medium-sized; cdr3_aa: CASSDGGGTEAFF; cdr3_nt: TGTGCCAGTAGTGACGGGGGGGGCACTGAAGCTTTCTTT
j_call: TRBJ2-5; d_call: -; v_call: TRBV27; clone_size: medium-sized; cdr3_aa: CASSLWGRAQETQYF; cdr3_nt: TGTGCCAGCAGTTTATGGGGCAGGGCCCAAGAGACCCAGTACTTC
j_call: TRBJ1-5; d_call: -; v_call: TRBV12-3/TRBV12-4; clone_size: few; cdr3_aa: CASNIRGVNQPQHF; cdr3_nt: TGTGCCAGCAATATCCGGGGGGTGAATCAGCCCCAGCATTTT
j_call: TRBJ2-2; d_call: TRBD1; v_call: TRBV29-1; clone_size: -; cdr3_aa: CSVSTGTGTNTGELFF; cdr3_nt: TGCAGCGTTTCCACCGGGACAGGGACGAACACCGGGGAGCTGTTTTTT
j_call: TRBJ2-1; d_call: TRBD2; v_call: TRBV5-4; clone_size: medium-sized; cdr3_aa: CASSSGTSGNYNEQFF; cdr3_nt: TGTGCCAGCAGCTCTGGGACTAGCGGGAACTACAATGAGCAGTTCTTC
j_call: TRBJ1-1; d_call: -; v_call: TRBV6-1; clone_size: medium-sized; cdr3_aa: CASSESPANTEAFF; cdr3_nt: TGTGCCAGCAGTGAATCCCCAGCGAACACTGAAGCTTTCTTT
j_call: TRBJ1-3; d_call: -; v_call: TRBV19; clone_size: many; cdr3_aa: CASRRLKNSGNTIYF; cdr3_nt: TGTGCCAGTAGGAGACTAAAGAACTCTGGAAACACCATATATTTT
j_call: TRBJ2-3; d_call: -; v_call: TRBV12-3/TRBV12-4; clone_size: -; cdr3_aa: CASRQQGKRGDTQYF; cdr3_nt: TGTGCCAGCAGGCAACAGGGAAAACGAGGAGATACGCAGTATTTT
j_call: TRBJ2-1; d_call: -; v_call: TRBV29-1; clone_size: medium-sized; cdr3_aa: CSVISGSSSYNEQFF; cdr3_nt: TGCAGCGTTATTTCGGGCTCAAGCTCCTACAATGAGCAGTTCTTC
j_call: TRBJ2-1; d_call: TRBD2; v_call: TRBV6-1; clone_size: -; cdr3_aa: CASSYSGTSGRNEQFF; cdr3_nt: TGTGCCAGCAGTTACTCGGGGACTAGCGGGAGAAATGAGCAGTTCTTC
j_call: TRBJ1-1; d_call: -; v_call: TRBV7-9; clone_size: medium-sized; cdr3_aa: CASSPPSVNTEAFF; cdr3_nt: TGTGCCAGCAGCCCCCCGTCAGTAAACACTGAAGCTTTCTTT
j_call: TRBJ1-5; d_call: -; v_call: TRBV6-1; clone_size: medium-sized; cdr3_aa: CASSEGGTYHQPQHF; cdr3_nt: TGTGCCAGCAGTGAAGGAGGGACATACCATCAGCCCCAGCATTTT
j_call: TRBJ2-7; d_call: -; v_call: TRBV19; clone_size: medium-sized; cdr3_aa: CASSVRQESYEQYF; cdr3_nt: TGTGCCAGTAGTGTAAGACAGGAGTCCTACGAGCAGTACTTC
j_call: TRBJ2-7; d_call: -; v_call: TRBV6-5; clone_size: medium-sized; cdr3_aa: CASSYTGTGWYEQYF; cdr3_nt: TGTGCCAGCAGTTACACGGGGACGGGATGGTACGAGCAGTACTTC
j_call: TRBJ2-7; d_call: -; v_call: TRBV6-5; clone_size: medium-sized; cdr3_aa: CASSYGHATYEQYF; cdr3_nt: TGTGCCAGCAGTTACGGACACGCTACCTACGAGCAGTACTTC
j_call: TRBJ2-7; d_call: TRBD2; v_call: TRBV19; clone_size: large; cdr3_aa: CASSTHESGIYEQYF; cdr3_nt: TGTGCCAGTAGTACCCATGAAAGCGGGATATACGAGCAGTACTTC
j_call: TRBJ2-3; d_call: -; v_call: TRBV25-1; clone_size: -; cdr3_aa: CASSAEGYTQYF; cdr3_nt: TGTGCCAGCAGTGCAGAGGGATATACGCAGTATTTT
j_call: TRBJ2-2; d_call: -; v_call: TRBV9; clone_size: -; cdr3_aa: CASSIFSGTGELFF; cdr3_nt: TGTGCCAGCAGCATCTTTAGCGGCACCGGGGAGCTGTTTTTT
j_call: TRBJ1-1; d_call: -; v_call: TRBV10-1; clone_size: medium-sized; cdr3_aa: CASSEEGRDTEAFF; cdr3_nt: TGCGCCAGCAGTGAGGAGGGTAGGGACACTGAAGCTTTCTTT
j_call: TRBJ1-2; d_call: -; v_call: TRBV30; clone_size: medium-sized; cdr3_aa: CAWSSPGGGGYTF; cdr3_nt: TGTGCCTGGAGTTCCCCGGGGGGTGGTGGCTACACCTTC
j_call: TRBJ2-3; d_call: -; v_call: TRBV6-5; clone_size: medium-sized; cdr3_aa: CASSPWGAVSGTDTQYF; cdr3_nt: TGTGCCAGCAGTCCATGGGGGGCGGTTTCTGGCACAGATACGCAGTATTTT
j_call: TRBJ2-7; d_call: -; v_call: TRBV20-1; clone_size: -; cdr3_aa: CSADPRGRGNEQYF; cdr3_nt: TGCAGTGCAGACCCCAGGGGGCGGGGGAACGAGCAGTACTTC
j_call: TRBJ2-2; d_call: -; v_call: TRBV6-5; clone_size: medium-sized; cdr3_aa: CASSYDSLVAGELFF; cdr3_nt: TGTGCCAGCAGTTATGACAGCCTCGTAGCAGGGGAGCTGTTTTTT
j_call: TRBJ2-7; d_call: TRBD2; v_call: TRBV6-5; clone_size: medium-sized; cdr3_aa: CASSYPLTSGGGYEQYF; cdr3_nt: TGTGCCAGCAGTTACCCCCTGACTAGCGGGGGAGGCTACGAGCAGTACTTC
j_call: TRBJ2-3; d_call: -; v_call: TRBV19; clone_size: medium-sized; cdr3_aa: CASSMGLSTDTQYF; cdr3_nt: TGTGCCAGTAGTATGGGACTTAGCACAGATACGCAGTATTTT
j_call: TRBJ2-7; d_call: -; v_call: TRBV6-6; clone_size: medium-sized; cdr3_aa: CASTPGELRSYEQYF; cdr3_nt: TGTGCCAGCACCCCGGGTGAGCTTCGTTCCTACGAGCAGTACTTC
j_call: TRBJ2-7; d_call: -; v_call: TRBV18; clone_size: medium-sized; cdr3_aa: CASSPAGPASYEQYF; cdr3_nt: TGTGCCAGCTCACCAGCTGGGCCCGCGTCCTACGAGCAGTACTTC
j_call: TRBJ1-4; d_call: TRBD1; v_call: TRBV10-3; clone_size: medium-sized; cdr3_aa: CAISAGQGNEKLFF; cdr3_nt: TGTGCCATCAGTGCGGGACAGGGGAATGAAAAACTGTTTTTT
j_call: TRBJ2-2; d_call: -; v_call: TRBV18; clone_size: few; cdr3_aa: CASSLQGPKNTGELFF; cdr3_nt: TGTGCCAGCTCACTACAGGGCCCTAAGAACACCGGGGAGCTGTTTTTT
j_call: TRBJ2-5; d_call: TRBD1; v_call: TRBV9; clone_size: medium-sized; cdr3_aa: CASSAHDRGQTQYF; cdr3_nt: TGTGCCAGCAGCGCCCACGACAGGGGACAGACCCAGTACTTC
j_call: TRBJ2-7; d_call: TRBD2; v_call: TRBV29-1; clone_size: medium-sized; cdr3_aa: CSGRLAGDEQYF; cdr3_nt: TGCAGCGGTAGACTAGCGGGAGACGAGCAGTACTTC